Included here is one TCR beta chain sequence, with context. Its cognate antigen is unknown. With duration under 3 months, ophthalmopathy was active: Clinical Activity Score at least 3, NOSPECS at least 4. Exclusion of a patient resulted from uncontrolled infection, other autoimmune disease, pregnancy or lactation. Diagnoses were established using clinical symptoms, serum thyroxine and TRAb, thyroid ultrasound and orbital computed tomography. This sample stems from a study of T cells in Graves' hyperthyroidism and ophthalmopathy. The V gene's germline CDR1 is DFQATT and CDR2 SNEGSKA (reference sequence). CDR3 size: 16 residues. V shed 7 bases and J 3 bases; nucleotides not matched to a gene: 6. Notes on the study in general: Most thyroid-expanded clonotypes above 0.001 were also found in blood.

RNA transcripts gave rise to amplified TCR beta CDR3 regions. The HTBI primer set served for first-round RT-PCR of the TCR CDR3. TCRdb called the multiplex PCR reads again in MiXCR, with one record for every CDR3 protein. The sample contains some 570,000 distinct CDR3 sequences, around 14% of which appear only once. The clonotype was recovered from a woman between 18 and 30 years old with Graves' ophthalmopathy. The rearrangement joins TRBV20-1 to TRBJ2-4, with TRBD2 identical over 16 bases. The sequenced material came from blood. For the CDR3, the DNA is TGCAGTGACGGGACTAGCGGGAGGGCCGTCAAAAACATTCAGTACTTC. Translating gives CSDGTSGRAVKNIQYF.